The rows below give T cell receptor beta chains drawn from one sample of a study of early T cells in non-severe SARS-CoV-2 infection. TCRdb reprocessed the 5' RACE reads via MiXCR and lists one record per CDR3 protein. The table has around 80,000 distinct CDR3 sequences, about 10% seen once. This specimen was whole blood, taken at baseline. These receptors all come from an adult who was a healthcare worker with PCR-confirmed SARS-CoV-2 infection or an uninfected control (not recorded which). CDR3s include the opening cysteine and the closing phenylalanine or tryptophan. The D gene is left open where the match is weak. Size is omitted from some rows. Given values are once, few, many or a class for expanded clones.

v_gene	j_gene	abundance	d_gene	CDR3aa	CDR3nt
TRBV6-1	TRBJ1-2	NA	NA	CASSGDGGNYGYTF	TGTGCCAGCAGTGGAGACGGGGGGAACTATGGCTACACCTTC
TRBV3-1	TRBJ2-1	NA	NA	CASSQDHFSYNEQFF	TGTGCCAGCAGCCAAGATCACTTCTCCTACAATGAGCAGTTCTTC
TRBV4-1	TRBJ2-5	many	TRBD2	CASSRTPGRSETQYF	TGCGCCAGCAGCCGTACCCCCGGGAGGTCGGAGACCCAGTACTTC
TRBV30	TRBJ2-1	NA	TRBD2	CAWSLAGPYNEQFF	TGTGCCTGGAGCCTAGCGGGACCCTACAATGAGCAGTTCTTC
TRBV9	TRBJ2-3	many	NA	CASSVGGSGFTDTQYF	TGTGCCAGCAGCGTAGGTGGTAGCGGCTTCACAGATACGCAGTATTTT
TRBV27	TRBJ1-1	NA	NA	CASSKLSFMNTEAFF	TGTGCCAGCAGTAAATTGAGCTTTATGAACACTGAAGCTTTCTTT
TRBV7-2	TRBJ2-3	once	NA	CASSPPDWYTDTQYF	TGTGCCAGCAGCCCGCCGGATTGGTACACAGATACGCAGTATTTT
TRBV2	TRBJ2-2	many	NA	CASSEYGGRNTGELFF	TGTGCCAGCAGTGAATACGGGGGTCGGAACACCGGGGAGCTGTTTTTT
TRBV20-1	TRBJ2-1	NA	NA	CSAADNEQFF	TGCAGTGCGGCCGACAATGAGCAGTTCTTC
TRBV5-1	TRBJ1-1	many	NA	CASSLQGRNTEAFF	TGCGCCAGCAGCTTACAGGGTCGGAACACTGAAGCTTTCTTT
TRBV10-3	TRBJ2-2	once	NA	CAISGHSNTGELFF	TGTGCCATCAGTGGACATTCGAACACCGGGGAGCTGTTTTTT
TRBV20-1	TRBJ2-1	many	NA	CSGSEDNEQFF	TGCAGTGGGTCGGAGGACAATGAGCAGTTCTTC
TRBV15	TRBJ2-4	many	NA	CATSPGARAKNIQYF	TGTGCCACCAGCCCAGGGGCGCGGGCCAAAAACATTCAGTACTTC
TRBV19	TRBJ1-2	NA	NA	CVGTDRQYYGYTF	TGTGTCGGTACCGACAGGCAGTACTATGGCTACACCTTC
TRBV12-3/TRBV12-4	TRBJ1-2	NA	NA	CASSGLRDPFKAYGYTF	TGTGCCAGCAGTGGGCTTCGGGACCCCTTCAAAGCCTATGGCTACACCTTC
TRBV28	TRBJ2-1	many	TRBD1	CASSFPGTGYNEQFF	TGTGCCAGCAGTTTCCCCGGGACAGGTTACAATGAGCAGTTCTTC
TRBV6-4	TRBJ1-1	many	NA	CASRGVNTEAFF	TGTGCCAGCAGGGGGGTGAACACTGAAGCTTTCTTT
TRBV4-1	TRBJ1-1	few	NA	CATSPAGNTEAFF	TGCGCCACTTCTCCGGCCGGGAACACTGAAGCTTTCTTT
TRBV27	TRBJ2-5	few	NA	CASSSFGAGETQYF	TGTGCCAGCAGCTCCTTCGGGGCCGGGGAGACCCAGTACTTC
TRBV20-1	TRBJ1-5	NA	NA	CSARDKKGPSNQPQHF	TGCAGTGCTAGAGATAAAAAGGGCCCAAGCAATCAGCCCCAGCATTTT